This T cell receptor beta chain stems from a study of technical replicates of blood from four donors. CDR1 and CDR2 (germline): SGHAT, FQNNGV. The CDR3 covers 15 residues. Repertoires were generated with immunoSEQ multiplex PCR, while TCRdb's copy carries only in-frame clones and drops some. The repertoire consists of tens of thousands of clones, with 94% occurring once and the leading ten covering approximately 0.4%. To note about this clone: Mismatch with germline at one junction end may stem from a read error.

The chain uses TRBV11-2 and TRBJ1-3; 8 bases fit TRBD1. The sample taken for sequencing was T cells isolated from PBMCs. This clonotype originated in a human donor in good health. The CDR3 DNA reads TGTGCCAGCAGCGTAGACAGGGGAATTGGAAACACCATATATTTT. Translation: CASSVDRGIGNTIYF.